These 31 T cell receptor beta chains came from one sample sequenced in a study of blood T cell repertoires in COVID-19. Here immunoSEQ multiplex PCR was the method, and the copy in TCRdb shows in-frame clones only, minus some. The sample gives fewer than 300,000 clones, about 86% of which show up once; around 3.2% is in the top ten. Input material: peripheral blood. The receptors here all came from a woman aged 60-75 years with active or convalescent COVID-19.

Turning to this clone: One end of the junction varies from germline; a read error may be responsible. The chain employs TRBV6-1 and TRBJ1-2, with 7 bases aligning to TRBD1. Germline-derived CDR1 and CDR2 are MNHNS and SASEGT. The CDR3 is 14 residues long. Written as DNA, the CDR3 is TGTGCCAGCAGGGAAGGGGGCGCGGGGTATGGCTACACCTTC. As protein: CASREGGAGYGYTF.

This sequence joins TRBV9 and TRBJ2-2; D not resolved. V lost 0 bases to trimming and J lost 4 bases, with 13 bases between them. The CDR3 is 16 residues long. Looked up from germline, CDR1 is SGDLS and CDR2 is YYNGEE. This chain's CDR3 is CASSVETGAGTGELFF. CDR3 in DNA: TGTGCCAGCAGCGTAGAGACTGGCGCTGGCACCGGGGAGCTGTTTTTT.

The V gene is TRBV20-1, the J gene TRBJ2-7; 8 bases align to TRBD2. The CDR3 has 14 amino acids. V trimming: 3 bases; J trimming: 4 bases; junction bases outside the gene matches: 8. Germline V gene data show CDR1 as DFQATT and CDR2 as SNEGSKA (reference sequence). The CDR3 region has the DNA TGCAGTGCTAGTGGGCGGGGGGATTGGTACGAGCAGTACTTC. Amino acid sequence: CSASGRGDWYEQYF.

V gene TRBV2 combines with J gene TRBJ1-6; D is ambiguous. The length of the CDR3 is 15 residues. Trimming left V 7 bases short and J 7 bases short, with 17 bases between. Germline loops: CDR1 SNHLY, CDR2 FYNNEI. The CDR3 bases are TGTGCCAGCACCGCGGGGAGGGTTGAAAATTCACCCCTCCACTTT. Translating it yields CASTAGRVENSPLHF.

The chain employs TRBV13 and TRBJ2-7; D is uncertain. Germline assignment: CDR1 PRHDT and CDR2 FYEKMQ (reference sequence). There are 11 residues in the CDR3. The V gene lost 1 base and the J gene lost 6 bases, with 4 bases spanning the gap. CDR3 residues: CASSLAVEQYF. CDR3 coding DNA: TGTGCCAGCAGCTTAGCTGTCGAGCAGTACTTC.

Remarks on this clone: The junction departs from germline at one end; a sequencing error may be responsible. The chain employs TRBV6-5 and TRBJ1-6; a weak D match, TRBD1 (5 bases). The CDR3 runs 13 residues. In germline, CDR1 is MNHEY, CDR2 SVGAGI. This CDR3 reads CVSRRAYNSPLHF. The CDR3 nucleotides read TGTGTCAGCCGCAGGGCCTATAATTCACCCCTCCACTTT.

The chain links TRBV11-2 to TRBJ2-6; TRBD1 might be the D (6 bases). Germline V gene sequence: CDR1 SGHAT, CDR2 FQNNGV. There are 13 residues in the CDR3. V was trimmed by 5 bases and J by 8 bases, leaving 10 bases between them. The DNA for the CDR3 is TGTGCCAGCAGCCAAGGGGGAACCAACGTCCTGACTTTC. Amino acid sequence: CASSQGGTNVLTF.

The V and J genes are TRBV27 and TRBJ1-2; no clear D gene. V lost 3 bases and J lost 3, with 8 bases in between. The germline V gene has CDR1 MNHEY and CDR2 SMNVEV (reference sequence). The CDR3 is made up of 13 amino acids. This chain's CDR3 is CASSLYMDYGYTF. The CDR3 nucleotides are TGTGCCAGCAGTTTGTACATGGACTATGGCTACACCTTC.

This sequence joins TRBV30 and TRBJ2-7, with 9 positions matching TRBD1. Germline V CDR1 and CDR2: GTSNPN, SVGIG (reference sequence). This CDR3 is built from 17 residues. Trimming took 0 bases from V and 1 from J; bases not matched to a gene: 10. Here the CDR3 DNA reads TGTGCCTGGAGTGTAGGCGTTCCGGGACAGGGTTCCTACGAGCAGTACTTC. As protein: CAWSVGVPGQGSYEQYF.

CDR3 region: CASSVSAVNTEAFF. DNA for the CDR3: TGTGCCAGCAGCGTAAGCGCGGTTAACACTGAAGCTTTCTTT. The V call is TRBV5-8, the J call TRBJ1-1; D gene ambiguous. V was pared by 4 bases and J by 2 bases, with 12 bases between. The germline gives CDR1 SGHTS, CDR2 YDEGEE. The CDR3 has 14 amino acids.

This clone was observed a few times. The V gene is TRBV20-1, the J gene TRBJ1-2; the D gene is possibly TRBD1 (6 bases). V shed 3 bases and J shed 7 bases, with 15 bases lying between them. There are 13 residues in the CDR3. Germline values: CDR1 DFQATT, CDR2 SNEGSKA (reference sequence). In nucleotides, the CDR3 is TGCAGTGCTAGTCCCAGGGGCGAGGGTGGCTACACCTTC. The encoded protein is CSASPRGEGGYTF.

This sequence joins TRBV7-2 and TRBJ2-7; 8 bases line up with TRBD2. There are 16 residues in the CDR3. Trimming took 5 bases from V and 1 from J; bases not matched to a gene: 10. Germline V lookup: CDR1 SGHTA, CDR2 FQGNSA. CDR3 in amino acids: CASSRVSGGASYEQYF. The CDR3 nucleotides read TGTGCCAGCAGCCGCGTGAGCGGGGGAGCGTCCTACGAGCAGTACTTC.

The V call is TRBV9, the J call TRBJ1-1, with D hard to call. Germline-derived CDR1 and CDR2 are SGDLS and YYNGEE. The CDR3 is 14 amino acids. V was clipped by 0 bases and J by 2 bases, with 8 bases between them. CDR3: CASSVGHRNTEAFF. The DNA of the CDR3 is TGTGCCAGCAGCGTAGGACACCGTAACACTGAAGCTTTCTTT.

V gene TRBV7-2 combines with J gene TRBJ1-2; 7 nucleotides align to TRBD1. The CDR3 spans 15 residues. Germline CDR1 and CDR2: SGHTA and FQGNSA. Losses at the gene ends were 4 bases for V and 2 bases for J; bases not matched to a gene: 7. CDR3 nucleotides: TGTGCCAGCAGCTCCGATCTCAGGGGGAACTATGGCTACACCTTC. Translation: CASSSDLRGNYGYTF.

CDR3 nucleotide sequence: TGTGCCAGCAGCTTGGGTCCGGGAAGTCTCCAAGAGACCCAGTACTTC. Its translation: CASSLGPGSLQETQYF. The genes are TRBV5-4 and TRBJ2-5, with a possible D match to TRBD2 (5 bases). Per the germline V gene, CDR1 is SGHNT and CDR2 is YYREEE (reference sequence). This CDR3 comprises 16 residues. V was shortened by 0 bases and J by 1 base, with 13 bases between the two germline ends.

The genes are TRBV20-1 and TRBJ1-5, with D perhaps matching TRBD1 (5 bases). Per germline, CDR1 DFQATT and CDR2 SNEGSKA (reference sequence). Trimming cost V 3 bases and J 7 bases, with 10 bases left between them. The CDR3 extends over 12 amino acids. CDR3 nucleotide sequence: TGCAGTGCTAGTGCCCAGGGCCAGCCCCAGCATTTT. It yields the protein CSASAQGQPQHF.

The gene calls are TRBV12-3 or TRBV12-4 and TRBJ1-6; possibly TRBD1 for D (5 bases). Trimming cost V 1 base and J 7 bases, with 5 bases left between them. This CDR3 spans 13 amino acids. The CDR3 reads CASSLDRNSPLHF. CDR3 sequence (DNA): TGTGCCAGCAGTTTAGACAGGAATTCACCCCTCCACTTT.

This clone was seen a few times. This chain uses TRBV6-5 with TRBJ2-5; the D gene is possibly TRBD1 (6 bases). V shed 6 bases and J shed 2 bases, with 10 bases lying between them. The CDR3 extends over 13 amino acids. Per the germline V gene, CDR1 is MNHEY and CDR2 is SVGAGI. The CDR3 DNA sequence: TGTGCCAGCAGCCGGACAGAGCAAGAGACCCAGTACTTC. Translated: CASSRTEQETQYF.

Turning to this clone: Other DNA variants within this sample encode the same CDR3. This chain uses TRBV19 with TRBJ1-5; perhaps TRBD1 as D (5 bases). The CDR3 runs 15 residues. Germline V CDR1 and CDR2: LNHDA, SQIVND (reference sequence). Trimming left V 1 base short and J 1 base short, with 8 bases between. CDR3 sequence: CASSIGGSSNQPQHF. CDR3 bases: TGTGCCAGTAGTATAGGGGGCTCGAGCAATCAGCCCCAGCATTTT.

In the case of this clone: Other DNA sequences in the sample encode the same CDR3. The V call is TRBV4-2, the J call TRBJ2-5, with D possibly TRBD2 on 5 matching bases. This CDR3 is 13 amino acids long. The germline V and J ends were trimmed by 1 base and 5 bases, with 8 bases remaining between them. Germline CDR1 reads LGHNA; CDR2 reads YNFKEQ. CDR3 DNA: TGTGCCAGCAGCCAAGGGGCGGGCGAGACCCAGTACTTC. This translates into CASSQGAGETQYF.

V is TRBV11-3 and J is TRBJ2-1; 11 bases align to TRBD2. CDR3 length: 18 amino acids. The germline gives CDR1 SGHNT, CDR2 YENEEA. The trim removed 3 bases at V and 4 bases at J, leaving 11 bases unmatched. CDR3 coding DNA: TGTGCCAGCAGCTTTCGTAGCGGGGGGGCCCCGGAATACAATGAGCAGTTCTTC. It encodes CASSFRSGGAPEYNEQFF.

Only one count was recorded for this clone. V is TRBV2 and J is TRBJ1-1, with TRBD1 identical over 7 bases. With 6 bases clipped from V and 1 base from J, the junction kept 14 bases outside the gene matches. The CDR3 runs to 17 residues. CDR1 and CDR2 (germline): SNHLY, FYNNEI. The CDR3 sequence: CASRLTGIGGPNTEAFF. The CDR3 DNA is TGTGCCAGCAGGCTGACAGGGATCGGGGGCCCGAACACTGAAGCTTTCTTT.

This sequence joins TRBV28 and TRBJ1-2; TRBD1 aligns across 8 bases. The CDR3 spans 14 residues. The V gene end was trimmed by 7 bases and the J gene end by 8 bases; junction bases not matched to a gene: 12. Germline loops: CDR1 MDHEN, CDR2 SYDVKM. CDR3 sequence: CASIAAGGAGGYTF. DNA for the CDR3: TGTGCCAGCATCGCGGCAGGGGGCGCGGGGGGCTACACCTTC.

The rearrangement uses TRBV30 and TRBJ1-5; D gene uncertain. CDR1 GTSNPN and CDR2 SVGIG come from the germline V gene (reference sequence). The CDR3 loop spans 15 amino acids. V was cut by 0 bases and J by 2 bases, with 11 bases left in between. CDR3 in amino acids: CAWSVSELGNQPQHF. Here the CDR3 DNA reads TGTGCCTGGAGTGTATCCGAACTGGGCAATCAGCCCCAGCATTTT.

This chain joins TRBV19 and TRBJ1-2; perhaps TRBD1 as D (5 bases). This CDR3 has 14 amino acids. Trimming left V 3 bases short and J 2 bases short, with 10 bases between. Germline values: CDR1 LNHDA, CDR2 SQIVND (reference sequence). CDR3 sequence (DNA): TGTGCCAGTAGTATTCTCAACAGGAACTATGGCTACACCTTC. This codes for CASSILNRNYGYTF.

The genes are TRBV5-1 and TRBJ1-1; D might be TRBD1 (6 bases). Germline CDR1 is SGHRS and CDR2 is YFSETQ. The CDR3 consists of 15 residues. Trimming removed 4 bases at V and 3 bases at J, with 16 bases between. CDR3 nucleotide sequence: TGCGCCAGCAGCGCCCTACAGGGACAACACACTGAAGCTTTCTTT. This gives the protein CASSALQGQHTEAFF.

The rearrangement uses TRBV2 and TRBJ1-6; 11 nucleotides line up with TRBD1. There are 16 residues in the CDR3. Germline V CDR1 and CDR2: SNHLY, FYNNEI. Trimming removed 4 bases from V and 10 bases from J; junction bases left unmatched: 9. The CDR3 nucleotides are TGTGCCAGCAGTGTTATATCGGGACAGGGGGGATCACCCCTCCACTTT. Amino acid sequence: CASSVISGQGGSPLHF.

V gene TRBV19 combines with J gene TRBJ1-3, with D possibly TRBD1 on 5 matching bases. This CDR3 contains 16 residues. Germline CDR1 reads LNHDA; CDR2 reads SQIVND (reference sequence). V lost 5 bases and J lost 0, with 14 bases in between. CDR3 protein: CASSAGTPGSGNTIYF. DNA of the CDR3: TGTGCCAGTAGTGCCGGGACTCCGGGCTCTGGAAACACCATATATTTT.

The chain carries TRBV3-1 (or the pseudogene TRBV3-2) and TRBJ2-2; D is ambiguous. Germline CDR1 reads LGHDT; CDR2 reads YNNKEL (reference sequence). CDR3 length: 13 residues. The V gene lost 4 bases and the J gene lost 6 bases, with 9 bases spanning the gap. The CDR3 reads CASSPSRAGELFF. The CDR3 bases are TGTGCCAGCAGCCCATCTCGAGCCGGGGAGCTGTTTTTT.

In its sample, this clone was seen many times. The chain is built from TRBV7-9 and TRBJ1-2; 9 bases fit TRBD1. Germline CDR1 reads SEHNR; CDR2 reads FQNEAQ (reference sequence). The V gene end was trimmed by 4 bases and the J gene end by 3 bases; junction bases not matched to a gene: 3. This CDR3 has 14 residues. The DNA for the CDR3 is TGTGCCAGCAGCTCGGGACAGGGTCACTATGGCTACACCTTC. It codes for CASSSGQGHYGYTF.

The chain employs TRBV7-9 and TRBJ1-3; 9 bases are a match to TRBD1. There are 14 residues in the CDR3. J gave up 4 bases and V 6 bases, and 4 bases lay outside the gene matches. Germline CDR1 SEHNR, CDR2 FQNEAQ (reference sequence). For the CDR3, the DNA is TGTGCCAGCAGACGGACAGGGGTGGGAAACACCATATATTTT. Translating gives CASRRTGVGNTIYF.